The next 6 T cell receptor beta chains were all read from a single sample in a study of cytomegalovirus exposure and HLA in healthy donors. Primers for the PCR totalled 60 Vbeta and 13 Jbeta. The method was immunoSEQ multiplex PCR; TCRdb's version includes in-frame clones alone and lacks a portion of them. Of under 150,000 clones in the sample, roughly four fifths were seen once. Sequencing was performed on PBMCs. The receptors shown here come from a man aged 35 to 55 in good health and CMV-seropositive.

CDR3 sequence reads: CSARGSNEQFF. The CDR3, as DNA: TGCAGTGCTAGAGGTTCAAATGAGCAGTTCTTC. This rearrangement joins TRBV20-1 to TRBJ2-1; no clear D. The germline CDR1 and CDR2 sequences are DFQATT and SNEGSKA (reference sequence). The ends were cut back, 1 base at V and 7 bases at J, with 5 bases in the middle. The length of the CDR3 is 11 residues.

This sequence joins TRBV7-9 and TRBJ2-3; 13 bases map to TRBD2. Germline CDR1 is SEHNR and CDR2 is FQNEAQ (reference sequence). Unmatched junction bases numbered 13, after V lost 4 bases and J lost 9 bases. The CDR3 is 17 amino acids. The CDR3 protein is CASSSRELAGGVETQYF. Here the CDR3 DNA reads TGTGCCAGCAGCTCGCGGGAACTAGCGGGAGGGGTTGAGACGCAGTATTTT.

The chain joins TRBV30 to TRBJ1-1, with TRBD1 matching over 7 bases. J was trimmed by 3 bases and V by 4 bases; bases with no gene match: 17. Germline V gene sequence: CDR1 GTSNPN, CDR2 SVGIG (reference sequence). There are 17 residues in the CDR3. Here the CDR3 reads CAWTATGLWETDTEAFF. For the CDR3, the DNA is TGTGCCTGGACAGCGACAGGGCTTTGGGAGACGGACACTGAAGCTTTCTTT.

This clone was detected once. The CDR3 protein is CASSTGPRGETQYF. Written as DNA, the CDR3 is TGTGCCAGCAGTACGGGCCCACGAGGGGAGACCCAGTACTTC. The chain has TRBV6-5 and TRBJ2-5, with D tentatively TRBD2 (5 bases). The germline V and J ends were trimmed by 5 bases and 5 bases, with 15 bases remaining between them. Germline V gene data show CDR1 as MNHEY and CDR2 as SVGAGI. The CDR3 runs to 14 residues.

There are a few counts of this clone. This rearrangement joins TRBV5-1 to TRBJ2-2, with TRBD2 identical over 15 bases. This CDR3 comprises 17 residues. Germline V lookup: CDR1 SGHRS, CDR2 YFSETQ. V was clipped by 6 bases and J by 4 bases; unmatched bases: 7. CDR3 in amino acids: CASTRTSGRASTGELFF. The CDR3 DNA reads TGCGCCAGCACCAGGACTAGCGGGAGGGCTTCCACCGGGGAGCTGTTTTTT.

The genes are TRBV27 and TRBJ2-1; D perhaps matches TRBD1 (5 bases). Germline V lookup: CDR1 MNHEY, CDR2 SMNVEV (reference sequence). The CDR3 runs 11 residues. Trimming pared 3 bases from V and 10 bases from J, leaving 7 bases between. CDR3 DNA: TGTGCCAGCAGTTTCAAGGGGGAGCAGTTCTTC. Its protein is CASSFKGEQFF.